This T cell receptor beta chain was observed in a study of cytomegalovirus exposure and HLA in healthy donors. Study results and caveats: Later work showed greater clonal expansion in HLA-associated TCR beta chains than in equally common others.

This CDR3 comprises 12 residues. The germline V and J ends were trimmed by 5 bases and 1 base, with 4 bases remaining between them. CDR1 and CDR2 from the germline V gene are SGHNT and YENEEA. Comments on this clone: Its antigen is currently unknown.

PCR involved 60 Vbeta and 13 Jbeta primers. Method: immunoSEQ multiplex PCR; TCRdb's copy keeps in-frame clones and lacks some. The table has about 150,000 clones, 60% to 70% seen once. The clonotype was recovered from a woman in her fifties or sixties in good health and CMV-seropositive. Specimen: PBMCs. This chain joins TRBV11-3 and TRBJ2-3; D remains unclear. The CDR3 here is CASSRGTDTQYF. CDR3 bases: TGTGCCAGCAGCCGGGGCACAGATACGCAGTATTTT.